These T cell receptor beta chains were read from a single sample in a study of blood T cells in healthy people across ages. TCRdb re-derived calls from the 5' RACE reads in MiXCR, one entry per CDR3 protein. This table has over 1,500,000 distinct CDR3 sequences, about two fifths appearing once. Material: blood. The receptor source for this set is a human donor in good health. Both conserved end residues are part of each CDR3. Size is omitted from some rows. Given values are once, few, many or a class for expanded clones.

cdr3_aa j_call v_call clone_size
CASSSRDRGNMNTEAFF TRBJ1-1 TRBV12-3/TRBV12-4 -
CSVMGQPPDTQYF TRBJ2-3 TRBV29-1 -
CASNGGQWPGELFF TRBJ2-2 TRBV9 -
CASSQDEGAHTDTQYF TRBJ2-3 TRBV4-2 few
CSVEDLEGRADTQYF TRBJ2-3 TRBV29-1 -
CATSRKLAGVFNTQYF TRBJ2-3 TRBV15 few
CSARGATGGTYNEQFF TRBJ2-1 TRBV20-1 -
CSVTLLYGYTF TRBJ1-2 TRBV29-1 -
CASTTEGDEQYF TRBJ2-4 TRBV28 -
CASSQDFIREQYF TRBJ2-7 TRBV4-2 few
CASSLTWGDIQYF TRBJ2-4 TRBV28 -
CASSLPDRGYTGELFF TRBJ2-2 TRBV28 few
CSASSRRGDTEAFF TRBJ1-1 TRBV20-1 -
CASSVEVEPYEQYF TRBJ2-7 TRBV9 few
CASSPTPGTGFGTQYF TRBJ2-5 TRBV12-3/TRBV12-4 -
CSAPRDTPGDTQYF TRBJ2-3 TRBV20-1 -
CASSFGQGNPYEQYF TRBJ2-7 TRBV12-3/TRBV12-4 -
CANSFYLGGITKVSGANVLTF TRBJ2-6 TRBV12-3/TRBV12-4 -
CASSQDQGRGRGEKLFF TRBJ1-4 TRBV4-1 -
CASRGWALDSKETQYF TRBJ2-5 TRBV2 few
CASSQPALPHTDTQYF TRBJ2-3 TRBV4-3 -
CASSLEGAGGSYNEQFF TRBJ2-1 TRBV7-2 -
CASSPREEGPLNQPQHF TRBJ1-5 TRBV7-8 -
CASSFGEFYGYTF TRBJ1-2 TRBV12-3/TRBV12-4 -
CSALQQDSRNYGYTF TRBJ1-2 TRBV20-1 -